The TCR beta chain described here comes from a study of molecular identifiers for immune sequencing clone quantification. Study-level results: Spiked Jurkat TCR RNA originating from one cell could reportedly be identified amid one million naive cells. Should identical TCR molecules share a barcode, the sizes of highly expanded clones could be underestimated.

In regard to this clonotype: Antigen specificity is unknown.

TCRdb reprocessed the PCR reads with MiXCR, giving one entry per CDR3 protein. The table shows approximately 500,000 distinct CDR3 sequences, with 20% to 25% occurring only once. The germline V and J ends were trimmed by 4 bases and 4 bases, with 14 bases remaining between them. This CDR3 contains 15 residues. CDR1 and CDR2 from the germline V gene are LGHNA and YSLEER. Sorted cells numbering 20,000 to 1,000,000, with 10%, 30% or 50% RNA, yielded the naive CD8 libraries. Sorting defined naive CD8 T cells as CD8+CD4-CCR7+CD45RA+. V and J are TRBV4-3 and TRBJ1-3; D not certain. The receptor was isolated from a human donor in good health. Some libraries in this study had Jurkat cell RNA spiked in. Source material: naive CD8+ T cells from blood, with Jurkat cell RNA spiked in. The subset: FACS-sorted CD8+CD4-CCR7+CD45RA+ naive T cells. CDR3 amino acids: CASSLNTLTGNTIYF. CDR3 DNA: TGCGCCAGCAGCCTAAATACCTTGACCGGAAACACCATATATTTT.